Below, 20 T cell receptor beta chains from the same sample are listed, as sequenced in a study of a mutant IDH1 vaccine in newly diagnosed glioma. No antigens are known for them. Time point given: week 35, safety follow-up. Every vaccine dose comprised 300 ug of mutant IDH1 20-mer peptide plus topical imiquimod. Data came from immunoSEQ multiplex PCR; TCRdb stores just in-frame clones and leaves some out. The sample consists of tens of thousands of clones, 85% to 90% of them appearing once. The source material was PBMCs, sampled from a glioma patient whose treatment included an IDH1 peptide vaccine. These TCRs come from a middle-aged man with glioma.

The chain recombines TRBV5-1 with TRBJ2-1; 10 positions match TRBD2. Germline values: CDR1 SGHRS, CDR2 YFSETQ. The length of the CDR3 is 17 residues. The trim removed 2 bases at V and 0 bases at J, leaving 5 bases unmatched. Here the CDR3 reads CASSFWSSGSSYNEQFF. The CDR3 bases are TGCGCCAGCAGCTTTTGGTCTAGCGGGAGCTCCTACAATGAGCAGTTCTTC.

In this sample, this clone turned up a few times. The chain combines TRBV7-2 with TRBJ1-1; perhaps TRBD1 as D (5 bases). CDR1 and CDR2 (germline): SGHTA, FQGNSA. The CDR3 runs to 13 residues. V was cut by 4 bases and J by 14 bases, with 20 bases left in between. CDR3 in DNA: TGTGCCAGCAGCTCCCGGAGCGGGGCTCCTATGTTCTTT. Residues: CASSSRSGAPMFF. The complete variable domain, with remaining parts taken from reference TRBV7-2 and TRBJ1-1, reads GAGVSQSPSNKVTEKGKDVELRCDPISGHTALYWYRQSLGQGLEFLIYFQGNSAPDKSGLPSDRFSAERTGGSVSTLTIQRTQQEDSAVYLCASSSRSGAPMFFGQGTRLTVV.

The CDR3 bases are TGTGCCAGCTCACCATCCATTTCTGACGAGCAGTACGTC. Its protein product is CASSPSISDEQYV. The chain has TRBV18 and TRBJ2-7, with D uncertain. The V end lost 2 bases, the J end lost 5 bases, and 10 bases lay between the germline ends. The germline V gene encodes CDR1 KGHSH and CDR2 LQKENI. This CDR3 comprises 13 residues.

The rearrangement joins TRBV5-1 to TRBJ1-5; 12 nucleotides line up with TRBD1. CDR3 length: 18 amino acids. V lost 6 bases, J lost 2 bases, and 12 bases stayed unmatched. Germline CDR1 and CDR2: SGHRS and YFSETQ. Here the CDR3 reads CASTTGTGGFAGNQPQHF. The CDR3 nucleotides read TGCGCCAGCACCACCGGGACAGGGGGCTTTGCGGGCAATCAGCCCCAGCATTTT.

The chain couples TRBV6-1 to TRBJ2-1, with 11 positions matching TRBD2. J gave up 5 bases and V 4 bases, and 1 base lay outside the gene matches. The germline CDR1 and CDR2 sequences are MNHNS and SASEGT. This CDR3 spans 14 amino acids. The CDR3 spells CASSGLAGHNEQFF. The DNA for the CDR3 is TGTGCCAGCAGTGGACTAGCGGGGCACAATGAGCAGTTCTTC.

The genes are TRBV30 and TRBJ1-5; D gene ambiguous. In germline, CDR1 is GTSNPN, CDR2 SVGIG (reference sequence). The CDR3 sequence is 13 residues long. The V end lost 1 base, the J end lost 5 bases, and 9 bases lay between the germline ends. The CDR3 nucleotides read TGTGCCTGGAGTGCAGGCTCCGATCAGCCCCAGCATTTT. The encoded protein is CAWSAGSDQPQHF.

This rearrangement joins TRBV29-1 to TRBJ2-3; tentatively, D is TRBD1 (5 bases). This CDR3 is 15 amino acids long. Trimming took 1 base from V and 0 from J, leaving 11 bases between them. The germline V gene encodes CDR1 SQVTM and CDR2 ANQGSEA. The CDR3 loop is CSVEGGTGSTDTQYF. CDR3 coding DNA: TGCAGCGTTGAAGGTGGAACAGGAAGCACAGATACGCAGTATTTT.

The V and J genes are TRBV19 and TRBJ1-1; TRBD1 matches 7 bases. This CDR3 is built from 14 residues. With 5 bases clipped from V and 10 bases from J, the junction kept 13 bases outside the gene matches. Germline CDR1 and CDR2: LNHDA and SQIVND (reference sequence). CDR3 sequence (DNA): TGTGCCAGTAGTCCTCGCAGGGGGGAGTCGAGAGCTTTCTTT. It yields the protein CASSPRRGESRAFF.

The J gene is TRBJ2-6, the V gene TRBV6-5; D unclear. Trimming removed 0 bases at V and 2 bases at J, with 8 bases between. This CDR3 region has 16 residues. Germline loops: CDR1 MNHEY, CDR2 SVGAGI. CDR3 nucleotides: TGTGCCAGCAGTTACTCTGGGGTGACTGGGGCCAACGTCCTGACTTTC. Amino acid sequence: CASSYSGVTGANVLTF.

The rearrangement uses TRBV19 and TRBJ1-4, with 7 nucleotides matching TRBD1. The V and J ends lost 6 bases and 11 bases, in that order; junction bases with no gene match: 15. This CDR3 spans 15 amino acids. Germline lookup yields CDR1 LNHDA and CDR2 SQIVND (reference sequence). The CDR3 DNA follows: TGTGCCAGTAGCTCATTAACGACAGGGCCCCGGAAACTGTTTTTT. It encodes CASSSLTTGPRKLFF.

The chain employs TRBV4-1 and TRBJ2-3; D may be TRBD1 or TRBD2 (6 bases each). Germline CDR1 reads MGHRA; CDR2 reads YSYEKL. The CDR3 has 16 residues. The ends were cut back, 0 bases at V and 6 bases at J, with 16 bases in the middle. The CDR3 sequence is CASSQDRPGEVDTQYF. The DNA for the CDR3 is TGCGCCAGCAGCCAAGATCGCCCAGGGGAGGTCGATACGCAGTATTTT.

This clone was observed once. The chain recombines TRBV19 with TRBJ2-1; D ambiguous. The ends were cut back, 5 bases at V and 10 bases at J, with 18 bases in the middle. This CDR3 is 14 amino acids long. Germline V gene sequence: CDR1 LNHDA, CDR2 SQIVND (reference sequence). The CDR3 spells CASSQDPAAGEQFF. The CDR3 DNA reads TGTGCCAGTAGTCAGGACCCTGCGGCAGGAGAGCAGTTCTTC. The full variable domain, in which reference TRBV19 and TRBJ2-1 provide the parts outside the CDR3, is DGGITQSPKYLFRKEGQNVTLSCEQNLNHDAMYWYRQDPGQGLRLIYYSQIVNDFQKGDIAEGYSVSREKKESFPLTVTSAQKNPTAFYLCASSQDPAAGEQFFGPGTRLTVL.

V is TRBV7-2 and J is TRBJ2-7; the D gene is possibly TRBD1 (6 bases). Trimming shortened V by 0 bases and J by 4 bases, and 10 bases separated the two germline ends. The length of the CDR3 is 14 residues. Germline V gene lookup returns CDR1 SGHTA and CDR2 FQGNSA. The chain's CDR3 is CASSLAGQIYEQYF. CDR3 in DNA: TGTGCCAGCAGCTTAGCGGGACAAATATACGAGCAGTACTTC.

The rearrangement links TRBV19 to TRBJ2-1; TRBD2 aligns across 13 bases. CDR3 length: 17 amino acids. Germline CDR1 LNHDA, CDR2 SQIVND (reference sequence). The J segment lost 1 base and the V segment lost 3 bases, leaving 3 bases of the junction unmatched. The CDR3 nucleotides read TGTGCCAGTAGTATCGGACTAGCGGGAGCATCCTACAATGAGCAGTTCTTC. This gives the protein CASSIGLAGASYNEQFF.

This clone was seen a single time. The gene calls are TRBV19 and TRBJ1-2, with D hard to call. The CDR3 extends over 15 amino acids. Germline V gene sequence: CDR1 LNHDA, CDR2 SQIVND (reference sequence). The V end was cut by 3 bases, the J end by 4 bases, with 15 bases between. The CDR3 sequence: CASSIPGASSYGYTF. The CDR3 bases are TGTGCCAGTAGTATTCCGGGAGCATCGAGCTATGGCTACACCTTC.

This clone was counted once. The chain is built from TRBV28 and TRBJ1-1; 7 bases line up with TRBD1. The V segment lost 11 bases and the J segment 2 bases; nucleotides outside the gene matches: 8. The germline CDR1 and CDR2 sequences are MDHEN and SYDVKM. The CDR3 contains 13 residues. The CDR3 nucleotides are TGTGCCGGTAACAGGGGCATCAACACTGAAGCTTTCTTT. Translating gives CAGNRGINTEAFF.

The chain links TRBV2 to TRBJ2-3; no firm D call. The CDR3 contains 13 residues. V was pared by 2 bases and J by 4 bases, with 7 bases between. Germline V gives CDR1 SNHLY, CDR2 FYNNEI. The CDR3 region is CASSESWADTQYF. The CDR3 DNA follows: TGTGCCAGCAGTGAATCCTGGGCAGATACGCAGTATTTT.

The chain is built from TRBV30 and TRBJ1-2; D is unresolved. The CDR3 is made up of 14 amino acids. V lost 3 bases to trimming and J lost 8 bases, with 19 bases between them. CDR1 is GTSNPN, CDR2 SVGIG, per germline (reference sequence). Written as DNA, the CDR3 is TGTGCCTGGAGAAGCCCAACAGCAACCCGGGGCTACACCTTC. It translates to CAWRSPTATRGYTF.

The gene calls are TRBV7-9 and TRBJ2-2, with TRBD2 matching 11 bases. V shed 5 bases and J 1 base; nucleotides not matched to a gene: 3. CDR1 SEHNR and CDR2 FQNEAQ come from the germline V gene (reference sequence). This CDR3 has 16 amino acids. The CDR3 here is CASSLTSGGNTGELFF. CDR3 nucleotides: TGTGCCAGCAGCCTCACTAGCGGGGGGAACACCGGGGAGCTGTTTTTT.

The rearrangement joins TRBV28 to TRBJ2-2; the D gene could be TRBD1 or TRBD2 (5 bases each). This CDR3 has 15 residues. CDR1 MDHEN and CDR2 SYDVKM come from the germline V gene. V was trimmed by 7 bases and J by 5 bases, leaving 17 bases between them. CDR3 bases: TGTGCCAGCACCAAAGGTGGGGGATGGACCGGGGAGCTGTTTTTT. This translates into CASTKGGGWTGELFF.